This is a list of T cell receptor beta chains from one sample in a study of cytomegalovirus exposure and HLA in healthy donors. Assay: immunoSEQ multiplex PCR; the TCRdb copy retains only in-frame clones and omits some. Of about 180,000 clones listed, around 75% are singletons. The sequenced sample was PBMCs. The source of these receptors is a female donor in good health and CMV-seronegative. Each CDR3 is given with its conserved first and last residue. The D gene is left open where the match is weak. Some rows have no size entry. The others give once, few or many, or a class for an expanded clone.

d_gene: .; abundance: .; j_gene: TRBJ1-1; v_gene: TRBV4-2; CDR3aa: CASTTGDTGNTEAFF; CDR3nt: TGTGCCAGTACCACCGGGGACACTGGGAACACTGAAGCTTTCTTT
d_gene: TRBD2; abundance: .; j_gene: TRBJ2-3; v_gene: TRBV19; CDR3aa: CASSILAGGTYTQYF; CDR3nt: TGTGCCAGTAGTATCCTAGCGGGGGGTACTTATACGCAGTATTTT
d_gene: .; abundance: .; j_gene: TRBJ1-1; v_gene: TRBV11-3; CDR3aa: CASSLSAGTEAFF; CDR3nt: TGTGCCAGCAGCCTTTCCGCCGGCACTGAAGCTTTCTTT
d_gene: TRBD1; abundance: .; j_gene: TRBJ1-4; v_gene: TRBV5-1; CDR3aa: CASSPGLTDRAHEKLFF; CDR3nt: TGCGCCAGCAGCCCGGGGCTAACGGACAGGGCCCACGAAAAACTGTTTTTT
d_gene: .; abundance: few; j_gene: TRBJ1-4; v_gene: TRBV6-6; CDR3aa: CASSTEAAGRNEKLFF; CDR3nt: TGTGCCAGCAGTACCGAGGCGGCGGGAAGGAATGAAAAACTGTTTTTT
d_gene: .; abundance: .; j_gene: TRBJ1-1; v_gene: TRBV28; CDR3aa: CASRVGGKTEAFF; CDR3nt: TGTGCCAGCAGAGTGGGGGGGAAAACTGAAGCTTTCTTT
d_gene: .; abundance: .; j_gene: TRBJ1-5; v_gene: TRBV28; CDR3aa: CASRWQGINQPQHF; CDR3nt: TGTGCCAGCAGGTGGCAGGGGATCAATCAGCCCCAGCATTTT
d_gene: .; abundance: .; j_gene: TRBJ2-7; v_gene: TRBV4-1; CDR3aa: CASSQDTTGLVPYF; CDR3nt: TGCGCCAGCAGCCAAGATACGACCGGTCTAGTTCCGTACTTC
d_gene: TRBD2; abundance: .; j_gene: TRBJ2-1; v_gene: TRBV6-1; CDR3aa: CASSEGRGGDEQFF; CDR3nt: TGTGCCAGCAGTGAAGGGCGGGGGGGCGATGAGCAGTTCTTC
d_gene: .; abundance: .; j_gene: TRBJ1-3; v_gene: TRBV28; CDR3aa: CASSRGTGNTIYF; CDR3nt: TGTGCCAGCAGTAGGGGAACTGGAAACACCATATATTTT
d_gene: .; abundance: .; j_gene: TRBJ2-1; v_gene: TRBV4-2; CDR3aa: CASSQDLSQSYNEQFF; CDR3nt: TGTGCCAGCAGCCAAGATCTTAGTCAATCTTACAATGAGCAGTTCTTC
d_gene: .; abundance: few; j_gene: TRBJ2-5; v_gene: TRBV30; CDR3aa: CAWTRPGNPQETQYF; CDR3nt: TGTGCCTGGACCCGACCCGGGAACCCCCAAGAGACCCAGTACTTC
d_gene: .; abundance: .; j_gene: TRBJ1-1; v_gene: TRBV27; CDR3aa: CASGYRENTEAFF; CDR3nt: TGTGCCAGCGGTTACAGGGAGAACACTGAAGCTTTCTTT
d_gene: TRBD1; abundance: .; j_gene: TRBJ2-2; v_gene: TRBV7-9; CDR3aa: CASSLAKGTGDTGELFF; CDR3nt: TGTGCCAGCAGCTTAGCCAAGGGGACAGGGGACACCGGGGAGCTGTTTTTT
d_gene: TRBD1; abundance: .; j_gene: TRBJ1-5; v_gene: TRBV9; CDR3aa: CASSPGNSPGQGYQPQHF; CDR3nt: TGTGCCAGCAGCCCTGGGAACTCTCCGGGACAGGGTTATCAGCCCCAGCATTTT
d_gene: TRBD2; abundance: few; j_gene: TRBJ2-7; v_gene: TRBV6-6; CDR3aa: CASSYSTSAYEQYF; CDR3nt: TGTGCCAGCAGTTACTCGACTAGCGCCTACGAGCAGTACTTC
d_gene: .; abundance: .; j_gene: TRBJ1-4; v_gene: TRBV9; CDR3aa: CASSVGGAAGEKLFF; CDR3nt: TGTGCCAGCAGCGTCGGAGGGGCCGCGGGGGAAAAACTGTTTTTT
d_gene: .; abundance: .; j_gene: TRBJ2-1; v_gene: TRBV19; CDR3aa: CASSIGRQTPYNEQFF; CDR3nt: TGTGCCAGTAGTATAGGCCGACAGACCCCCTACAATGAGCAGTTCTTC
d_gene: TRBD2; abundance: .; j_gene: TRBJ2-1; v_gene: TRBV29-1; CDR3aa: CSVEVRTTGRAGYNEQFF; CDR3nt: TGCAGCGTTGAAGTCAGAACTACCGGGAGGGCCGGGTACAATGAGCAGTTCTTC
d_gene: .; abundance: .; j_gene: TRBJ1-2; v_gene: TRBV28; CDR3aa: CASSLFDSYGYTF; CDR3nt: TGTGCCAGCAGTCTCTTTGATAGCTATGGCTACACCTTC